These 26 T cell receptor beta chains share one sample of origin, sequenced in a study of blood T cell repertoires in COVID-19. TCRdb's copy holds only in-frame clones and misses some; the assay was immunoSEQ multiplex PCR. The data show 130,000 to 150,000 clones, approximately 89% seen once. The sample consisted of peripheral blood. The receptors shown here come from a human donor in a cohort sampled during active COVID-19.

This clone showed up just once. The J gene is TRBJ2-3, the V gene TRBV15; D uncertain. CDR3 length: 15 residues. V was trimmed by 8 bases and J by 1 base, leaving 16 bases between them. Looked up from germline, CDR1 is LNHNV and CDR2 is YYDKDF (reference sequence). For the CDR3, the DNA is TGTGCCACCTCTACTACTTATTCCCGCACAGATACGCAGTATTTT. Translation gives CATSTTYSRTDTQYF. The entire variable domain, with the rest obtained from reference TRBV15 and TRBJ2-3, is as follows: DAMVIQNPRYQVTQFGKPVTLSCSQTLNHNVMYWYQQKSSQAPKLLFHYYDKDFNNEADTPDNFQSRRPNTSFCFLDIRSPGLGDTAMYLCATSTTYSRTDTQYFGPGTRLTVL.

The sample holds one count of this clone. CDR3 loop: CASSQGTGQIYEQYF. CDR3 nucleotides: TGTGCCAGCAGCCAAGGTACGGGACAGATCTACGAGCAGTACTTC. The chain uses TRBV3-1 (or the pseudogene TRBV3-2) and TRBJ2-7; 7 nucleotides agree with TRBD1. The CDR3 extends over 15 amino acids. Germline assignment: CDR1 LGHDT and CDR2 YNNKEL (reference sequence). V shed 1 base and J 3 bases; nucleotides not matched to a gene: 6.

This chain uses TRBV4-1 with TRBJ2-7; 12 nucleotides match TRBD2. The germline CDR1 and CDR2 sequences are MGHRA and YSYEKL. J was trimmed by 0 bases and V by 2 bases; bases with no gene match: 2. The CDR3 consists of 16 residues. The CDR3 protein is CASSQPTSGGSYEQYF. For the CDR3, the DNA is TGCGCCAGCAGCCAACCGACTAGCGGGGGCTCCTACGAGCAGTACTTC.

The chain carries TRBV5-1 and TRBJ2-1; weak D call: TRBD2 (6 bases). The germline CDR1 and CDR2 sequences are SGHRS and YFSETQ. V was pared by 0 bases and J by 7 bases, with 14 bases between. This CDR3 region has 15 residues. The CDR3 DNA is TGCGCCAGCAGCTTGGCCTCGGGAGTCGGAAATGAGCAGTTCTTC. This codes for CASSLASGVGNEQFF.

The chain carries TRBV19 and TRBJ2-7; 9 nucleotides line up with TRBD1. The germline V gene has CDR1 LNHDA and CDR2 SQIVND (reference sequence). This CDR3 spans 15 amino acids. Trimming at V came to 3 bases and at J to 3 bases, leaving 6 bases not matched to a gene. The CDR3 spells CASSISGQGIYEQYF. DNA of the CDR3: TGTGCCAGTAGTATTTCGGGACAGGGTATCTACGAGCAGTACTTC.

The V call is TRBV7-8, the J call TRBJ1-2; D gene uncertain. The ends were cut back, 2 bases at V and 5 bases at J, with 6 bases in the middle. Germline CDR1 reads SGHVS; CDR2 reads FQNEAQ. The CDR3 length is 12 residues. The CDR3 loop reads CASSLTEYGYTF. CDR3 in DNA: TGTGCCAGCAGCTTAACCGAGTATGGCTACACCTTC.

The chain carries TRBV18 and TRBJ2-7; the match to TRBD2 covers 11 bases. Trimming took 3 bases from V and 2 from J; bases not matched to a gene: 6. This CDR3 comprises 16 residues. Germline V gene data show CDR1 as KGHSH and CDR2 as LQKENI. Here the CDR3 reads CASSPPLAGGTYEQYF. CDR3 DNA sequence: TGTGCCAGCTCACCCCCGCTAGCGGGGGGCACCTACGAGCAGTACTTC.

The table lists this clone with a few counts. The chain links TRBV7-9 to TRBJ1-5, with a possible D match to TRBD1 (5 bases). Trimming took 5 bases from V and 7 from J, leaving 9 bases between them. The CDR3 extends over 12 amino acids. Germline CDR1 SEHNR, CDR2 FQNEAQ (reference sequence). Written as DNA, the CDR3 is TGTGCCAGCAGCCGCGGGGGACAGCCCCAGCATTTT. It translates to CASSRGGQPQHF.

A few counts support this clone. The CDR3 loop is CASSLGEGRNSPLHF. CDR3 nucleotide sequence: TGTGCCAGCAGCTTGGGGGAGGGGAGGAATTCACCCCTCCACTTT. The rearrangement joins TRBV5-4 to TRBJ1-6; D possibly corresponds to TRBD1 (5 bases). CDR1 is SGHNT and CDR2 is YYREEE in the germline V gene (reference sequence). Trimming cost V 0 bases and J 7 bases, with 11 bases left between them. CDR3 size: 15 residues.

The V and J genes are TRBV6-2 or TRBV6-3 and TRBJ2-7; the match to TRBD2 covers 7 bases. The CDR3 is 16 amino acids. Losses at the gene ends were 4 bases for V and 0 bases for J; bases not matched to a gene: 9. CDR1 and CDR2 (germline): MNHEY, SVGEGT. Here the CDR3 DNA reads TGTGCCAGCAGTTTCGGGGGGTCCCAGAGCTCCTACGAGCAGTACTTC. This translates into CASSFGGSQSSYEQYF.

The genes are TRBV6-5 and TRBJ2-5; unclear D gene. V was shortened by 0 bases and J by 5 bases, with 10 bases between the two germline ends. The V gene's germline CDR1 is MNHEY and CDR2 SVGAGI. This CDR3 has 14 residues. The CDR3 reads CASSYSPSSETQYF. The CDR3 DNA sequence: TGTGCCAGCAGTTACTCCCCCAGTTCTGAGACCCAGTACTTC.

The chain uses TRBV20-1 and TRBJ2-5; tentatively, D is TRBD2 (5 bases). Deletions cut 3 bases from V and 2 bases from J, with 16 bases between. Germline CDR1 reads DFQATT; CDR2 reads SNEGSKA (reference sequence). This CDR3 comprises 15 residues. CDR3 sequence: CSASSGVGLQETQYF. The DNA of the CDR3 is TGCAGTGCTAGTTCCGGGGTCGGGCTTCAAGAGACCCAGTACTTC.

V gene TRBV19 combines with J gene TRBJ1-1, with unresolved D. Trimming removed 3 bases at V and 0 bases at J, with 14 bases between. The CDR3 runs 16 residues. From germline, CDR1 is LNHDA and CDR2 SQIVND (reference sequence). CDR3 region: CASSISIRQMNTEAFF. In DNA, the CDR3 is TGTGCCAGTAGTATTAGTATTCGACAAATGAACACTGAAGCTTTCTTT.

V and J are TRBV7-6 and TRBJ2-7; 7 bases line up with TRBD1. Germline lookup yields CDR1 SGHVS and CDR2 FNYEAQ. Trimming took 0 bases from V and 3 from J; bases not matched to a gene: 11. The CDR3 is 17 amino acids. As DNA, the CDR3 is TGTGCCAGCAGCTTAGCTCTAGGGACAGAAGAGGACTACGAGCAGTACTTC. Its protein product is CASSLALGTEEDYEQYF.

The chain joins TRBV5-4 to TRBJ1-1, with D unresolved. Germline V gene sequence: CDR1 SGHNT, CDR2 YYREEE (reference sequence). This CDR3 is built from 15 residues. Deletions cut 0 bases from V and 3 bases from J, with 12 bases between. The CDR3 is CASSLGTSGDTEAFF. DNA of the CDR3: TGTGCCAGCAGCTTGGGTACTAGCGGGGACACTGAAGCTTTCTTT. Filled out from reference TRBV5-4 and TRBJ1-1, the complete variable domain reads ETGVTQSPTHLIKTRGQQVTLRCSSQSGHNTVSWYQQALGQGPQFIFQYYREEENGRGNFPPRFSGLQFPNYSSELNVNALELDDSALYLCASSLGTSGDTEAFFGQGTRLTVV.

The chain uses TRBV19 and TRBJ1-6; 9 nucleotides match TRBD1. CDR3 size: 14 residues. Germline CDR1 LNHDA, CDR2 SQIVND (reference sequence). With V trimmed by 6 bases and J by 5 bases, 2 bases remained unmatched. The CDR3 spells CASRRQGDNSPLHF. CDR3 in DNA: TGTGCCAGTAGAAGACAGGGGGATAATTCACCCCTCCACTTT.

The chain links TRBV5-1 to TRBJ2-1; 7 nucleotides match TRBD2. The CDR3 runs to 20 residues. J was trimmed by 6 bases and V by 2 bases; bases with no gene match: 23. Germline-derived CDR1 and CDR2 are SGHRS and YFSETQ. The CDR3 DNA reads as TGCGCCAGCAGCTTAGTGGCAGGTCAGGCCGGGGGGTCTTCCATCAATGAGCAGTTCTTC. It encodes CASSLVAGQAGGSSINEQFF.

The V and J genes are TRBV5-5 and TRBJ1-2; TRBD1 matches at 8 bases. Germline CDR1 is SGHKS and CDR2 is YYEKEE (reference sequence). The CDR3 has 13 amino acids. V lost 3 bases and J lost 8; bases outside the gene matches: 6. DNA for the CDR3: TGTGCCAGCAGCTCCGGACAGGGCGAAGGCTACACCTTC. Translated, it gives CASSSGQGEGYTF.

This clone was picked up one time. This rearrangement joins TRBV6-5 to TRBJ2-7; 10 bases are a match to TRBD1. The length of the CDR3 is 16 residues. The V gene end was trimmed by 2 bases and the J gene end by 3 bases; junction bases not matched to a gene: 7. Germline V gene data show CDR1 as MNHEY and CDR2 as SVGAGI. CDR3 sequence: CASSYLRGTGVYEQYF. CDR3 nucleotide sequence: TGTGCCAGCAGTTACCTTCGTGGGACAGGGGTCTACGAGCAGTACTTC.

With regard to this clone: One end of the junction does not line up with germline, which may come from a read error. This chain connects TRBV6-5 to TRBJ1-1, with D tentatively TRBD1 (5 bases). CDR1 and CDR2 from the germline V gene are MNHEY and SVGAGI. This CDR3 contains 14 residues. The DNA of the CDR3 is TGTGCCAGCAGTTTTAAAGGGGTGAAGACTGAAGCTTTCTTT. Translated: CASSFKGVKTEAFF.

This chain connects TRBV29-1 to TRBJ2-1, with D maybe TRBD1 (5 bases). Trimming removed 3 bases at V and 7 bases at J, with 10 bases between. Germline V gene lookup returns CDR1 SQVTM and CDR2 ANQGSEA. CDR3 size: 12 residues. CDR3 residues: CSVEWTLNEQFF. CDR3 nucleotide sequence: TGCAGCGTTGAGTGGACACTGAATGAGCAGTTCTTC.

The chain combines TRBV12-3 or TRBV12-4 with TRBJ1-2; D not resolved. The V gene lost 4 bases and the J gene lost 5 bases, with 11 bases spanning the gap. The CDR3 extends over 13 amino acids. CDR3: CASSSSRTYGYTF. CDR3 coding DNA: TGTGCCAGCAGTTCGTCCAGGACTTATGGCTACACCTTC.

The J gene is TRBJ2-1, the V gene TRBV9; 8 nucleotides match TRBD1. This CDR3 contains 15 residues. The ends lost 1 base at V and 5 bases at J; junction bases unmatched: 5. CDR1 is SGDLS, CDR2 YYNGEE, per germline. The DNA for the CDR3 is TGTGCCAGCAGCGTATGGACAGGGCGGGACAATGAGCAGTTCTTC. This translates into CASSVWTGRDNEQFF.

A single count supports this clone. This sequence joins TRBV7-6 and TRBJ2-1; D unresolved. This CDR3 has 14 amino acids. Trimming took off 1 base at V and 4 bases at J, with 8 bases between the two ends. Germline assignment: CDR1 SGHVS and CDR2 FNYEAQ. CDR3 amino acids: CASSLEFSYNEQFF. In DNA, the CDR3 is TGTGCCAGCAGCTTAGAGTTTAGTTACAATGAGCAGTTCTTC.

The rearrangement uses TRBV4-1 and TRBJ2-7; the D gene is possibly TRBD2 (7 bases). With 3 bases removed from V and 0 bases from J, the gap between germline ends came to 21 bases. Germline CDR1 and CDR2: MGHRA and YSYEKL. The CDR3 contains 18 residues. CDR3 DNA: TGCGCCAGCAGCCATCCGGGAGGAGGGGGGAGCAGCTCCTACGAGCAGTACTTC. It encodes CASSHPGGGGSSSYEQYF.

This chain connects TRBV11-2 to TRBJ1-4; 8 nucleotides match TRBD1. With V trimmed by 4 bases and J by 0 bases, 13 bases remained unmatched. The CDR3 length is 19 residues. Germline loops: CDR1 SGHAT, CDR2 FQNNGV. CDR3 residues: CASSSKGHRGYATNEKLFF. The CDR3 DNA reads TGTGCCAGCAGCTCCAAGGGGCACAGGGGGTATGCAACTAATGAAAAACTGTTTTTT.